The rows below give T cell receptor beta chains drawn from one sample of a study of neurological immune-mediated disorders. One entry per CDR3 protein, called by TCRdb with MiXCR from the 5' RACE reads. In the table there are 75,000 to 90,000 distinct CDR3 sequences, approximately 10% of which are singletons. Specimen: PBMCs. These receptors were taken from a man in his forties in good health. The CDR3 runs from the conserved cysteine through the conserved F or W. The order of the fields is J gene, clone size, D gene, V gene, CDR3 DNA, CDR3 protein. D genes are given only for firm matches. Not all rows give a size; the values are once, few, many and, for expanded clones, a class.

>TRBJ2-7|many|TRBD1|TRBV29-1
TGCAGCGTTGAAGACCTCCGGGACAGGGGCTCCTACGAGCAGTACTTC
CSVEDLRDRGSYEQYF
>TRBJ1-6|many|-|TRBV12-3/TRBV12-4
TGTGCCAGCAAACCGGAGGAAGGAAGGTCACCCCTCCACTTT
CASKPEEGRSPLHF
>TRBJ2-1|-|TRBD2|TRBV27
TGTGCCAGCCGGGGACTAGCGGGAGGGCCCTCCTACAATGAGCAGTTCTTC
CASRGLAGGPSYNEQFF
>TRBJ1-1|many|-|TRBV29-1
TGCAGCGTTGAATACAGGTTGAACACTGAAGCTTTCTTT
CSVEYRLNTEAFF
>TRBJ1-2|many|-|TRBV6-1
TGTGCCAGCAGTGGGATGAGGCAGGGCCTAAACTATGGCTACACCTTC
CASSGMRQGLNYGYTF
>TRBJ2-1|many|-|TRBV25-1
TGTGCCAGCAGTGGGGGCCACCCCTCCTACAATGAGCAGTTCTTC
CASSGGHPSYNEQFF
>TRBJ2-2|many|TRBD1|TRBV6-5
TGTGCCAGCAGTAGGGACAGGGTTGTCACCGGGGAGCTGTTTTTT
CASSRDRVVTGELFF
>TRBJ2-1|many|-|TRBV5-5
TGTGCCAGCAGCCCACGACCCGGGGAACGGCGCTGGGGGTACAATGAGCAGTTCTTC
CASSPRPGERRWGYNEQFF
>TRBJ2-1|-|TRBD1|TRBV5-1
TGCGCCTGCAGCTCGATGGGACAGGTCAACAATGAGCAGTTCTTC
CACSSMGQVNNEQFF
>TRBJ2-7|many|-|TRBV2
TGTGCCAGCAGTTCTGTAAGACTCGAGCAGTACTTC
CASSSVRLEQYF
>TRBJ2-7|many|TRBD2|TRBV5-1
TGCGCCAGCAGCTTGCTGGCCCTCAGCGGGAGCCCTGGGGAGCAGTACTTC
CASSLLALSGSPGEQYF
>TRBJ2-1|many|-|TRBV18
TGTGCCAGCTCACCAGGAAGGGGTGAGCAGTTCTTC
CASSPGRGEQFF
>TRBJ2-3|many|-|TRBV18
TGTGCCAGCTCACCAATGGCAGATACGCAGTATTTT
CASSPMADTQYF
>TRBJ2-7|-|-|TRBV3-1
TGTGCCAGCAGCCAGCGTAGCGGCCAAAGGCAGTACTTC
CASSQRSGQRQYF
>TRBJ1-6|many|-|TRBV5-1
TGCGCCAGCAGCTCCACAGGGAAATCACCCCTCCACTTT
CASSSTGKSPLHF
>TRBJ2-7|many|TRBD1|TRBV20-1
TGCAGTGCTAGGGGGACAGGGGTGACCTACGAGCAGTACTTC
CSARGTGVTYEQYF
>TRBJ2-5|-|-|TRBV6-5
TGTGCCAGCAGTGGGTTCGATGGAACCCAGTACTTC
CASSGFDGTQYF
>TRBJ2-7|few|-|TRBV18
TGTGCCAGCTCACCAAATAGAGGGGACGAGCAGTACTTC
CASSPNRGDEQYF
>TRBJ2-1|many|-|TRBV7-2
TGTGCCAGCAGCTTAGACGGGGTCGGTGAGCAGTTCTTC
CASSLDGVGEQFF
>TRBJ2-3|many|-|TRBV11-2
TGTGCCAGCCTAGCAAGCACAGATACGCAGTATTTT
CASLASTDTQYF
>TRBJ2-7|many|TRBD2|TRBV7-9
TGTGCCAGCAGCACCCGAGGCTCTAGCGGGAGCTACGAGCAGTACTTC
CASSTRGSSGSYEQYF
>TRBJ1-2|many|-|TRBV11-2
TGTGCCAGCAGCTTAGTTCAGGGCTATGGCTACACCTTC
CASSLVQGYGYTF
>TRBJ2-2|many|-|TRBV5-1
TGCGCCAGCAGCTTGGCCAGGGGCGAACCCGGGGAGCTGTTTTTT
CASSLARGEPGELFF
>TRBJ2-3|many|-|TRBV29-1
TGCAGCGTTGATTCCTCAGCGGACTACACAGATACGCAGTATTTT
CSVDSSADYTDTQYF
>TRBJ1-1|many|-|TRBV5-1
TGCGCCAGCAGCTTCAGGGGAGGCACTGAAGCTTTCTTT
CASSFRGGTEAFF
>TRBJ2-7|many|-|TRBV5-1
TGCGCCAGCAGCTTGGCCGGTAGAGCCTACGAGCAGTACTTC
CASSLAGRAYEQYF
>TRBJ2-1|many|-|TRBV4-2
TGTGCCAGCAGCCGGAGTAGCGGATCCCTCTCCGATGAGCAGTTCTTC
CASSRSSGSLSDEQFF
>TRBJ1-1|many|-|TRBV10-2
TGCGCCAGCAGTGGTTCCTCAGGGGTCACTGAAGCTTTCTTT
CASSGSSGVTEAFF
>TRBJ2-1|many|-|TRBV7-7
TGTGCTAGCAGCTTAGATGGCGGGCCGAATGAGCAGTTCTTC
CASSLDGGPNEQFF
>TRBJ1-2|many|-|TRBV7-2
TGTGCCAGCAGCTTAAGAACGGGGGACCAAGGCTACACCTTC
CASSLRTGDQGYTF
>TRBJ2-1|many|-|TRBV5-8
TGTGCCAGCAGGCGGGCCCTCTACAATGAGCAGTTCTTC
CASRRALYNEQFF
>TRBJ2-7|many|-|TRBV27
TGTGCCAGCAGTGAGAACTGGGGTCACTACGAGCAGTACTTC
CASSENWGHYEQYF
>TRBJ1-2|many|TRBD1|TRBV18
TGTGCCAGCTCCCCCCGGACAGGGGGCGAAGATGGCTACACCTTC
CASSPRTGGEDGYTF
>TRBJ2-6|many|-|TRBV20-1
TGCAGTGCTAGAGATCAGGGGACTGGGGCCAACGTCCTGACTTTC
CSARDQGTGANVLTF
>TRBJ2-3|many|TRBD1|TRBV5-1
TGCGCCAGCAGCTTGGCACAGGGGGTGTTGGCAGATACGCAGTATTTT
CASSLAQGVLADTQYF
>TRBJ2-7|many|TRBD2|TRBV10-3
TGTGCCATCAGCCCATACGGCCTAGCGGGAGCCACCTACGAGCAGTACTTC
CAISPYGLAGATYEQYF
>TRBJ2-1|many|TRBD2|TRBV5-1
TGCGCCAGCATACCCGGGACTACAACCGGTCATGAGCAGTTCTTC
CASIPGTTTGHEQFF
>TRBJ2-1|many|-|TRBV29-1
TGCAGCGTTGAACCCCTGTCGGGGGCTTTGAATGAGCAGTTCTTC
CSVEPLSGALNEQFF
>TRBJ2-3|many|-|TRBV6-6
TGTGCCAGCAGCCACTCCCTGGATACGCAGTATTTT
CASSHSLDTQYF
>TRBJ2-3|many|-|TRBV18
TGTGCCAGCTCACCACCGGGGGACCCAACAGTTGCAGATACGCAGTATTTT
CASSPPGDPTVADTQYF
>TRBJ1-5|many|-|TRBV3-1
TGTGCCAGCAGCCAAGCGGGGTCCCGGGGCAATCAGCCCCAGCATTTT
CASSQAGSRGNQPQHF
>TRBJ1-2|many|TRBD1|TRBV29-1
TGCAGCGTTCGCCAGGGGGTGGATGGCTACACCTTC
CSVRQGVDGYTF